The sequence of this T cell receptor (beta chain) was determined in a study of vaccination and CD4 T cells after COVID-19. Whole-study context: Cultures acting as controls obtained a CEFX pool, an HIV-1 Nef pool, or no peptide.

The Oncomine TCR Beta short-read assay generated sequence data from the DNA of cultured CD4+ T cells. TCRdb recomputed calls from the PCR reads with MiXCR, one row per CDR3 protein. In the table there are about 15,000 distinct CDR3 sequences, 50% to 65% of which are singletons. As to treatment: approximately 9-day PBMC culture with coronavirus spike peptide pools or control peptides (ViraFEST assay). Peptide pools at about 9.5 ug/ml, together with roughly 9.1 IU/ml IL-2, were added to cultures of two million PBMCs per well. Germline-derived CDR1 and CDR2 are ENHRY and SYGVKD. The CDR3 extends over 14 amino acids. The V and J ends lost 0 bases and 8 bases respectively, with 8 bases between them. Details on this clonotype: Antigen unknown.

This specimen consisted of CD4+ T cells from blood, cultured in vitro, obtained before SARS-CoV-2 vaccination. The chain has TRBV10-3 and TRBJ1-6; D gene ambiguous. The TCR originated in a human donor who had recovered from COVID-19. CDR3 in amino acids: CAISESEGDSPLHF. The CDR3 DNA follows: TGTGCCATCAGTGAGTCAGAGGGCGATTCACCCCTCCACTTT.